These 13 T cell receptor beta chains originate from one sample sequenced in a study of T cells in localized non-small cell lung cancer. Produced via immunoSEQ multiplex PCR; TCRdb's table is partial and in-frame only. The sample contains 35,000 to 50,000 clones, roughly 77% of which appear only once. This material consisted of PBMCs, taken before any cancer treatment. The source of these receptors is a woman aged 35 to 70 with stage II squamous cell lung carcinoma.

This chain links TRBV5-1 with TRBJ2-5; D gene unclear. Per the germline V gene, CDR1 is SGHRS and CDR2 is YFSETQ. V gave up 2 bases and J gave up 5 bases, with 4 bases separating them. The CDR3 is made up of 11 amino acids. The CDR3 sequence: CASSLFETQYF. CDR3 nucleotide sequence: TGCGCCAGCAGCTTATTTGAGACCCAGTACTTC.

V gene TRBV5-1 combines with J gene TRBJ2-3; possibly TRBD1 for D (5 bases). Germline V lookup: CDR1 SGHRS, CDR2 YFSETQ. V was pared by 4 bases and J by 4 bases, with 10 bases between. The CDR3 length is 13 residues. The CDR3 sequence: CASSPQGPDTQYF. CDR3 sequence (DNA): TGCGCCAGCAGCCCGCAGGGCCCAGATACGCAGTATTTT.

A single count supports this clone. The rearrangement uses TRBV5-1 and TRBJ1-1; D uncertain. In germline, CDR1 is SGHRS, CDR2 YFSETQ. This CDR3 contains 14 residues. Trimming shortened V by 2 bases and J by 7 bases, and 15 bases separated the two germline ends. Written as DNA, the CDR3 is TGCGCCAGCAGCTTTTCTTCCGGGCAACTTGAAGCTTTCTTT. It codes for CASSFSSGQLEAFF.

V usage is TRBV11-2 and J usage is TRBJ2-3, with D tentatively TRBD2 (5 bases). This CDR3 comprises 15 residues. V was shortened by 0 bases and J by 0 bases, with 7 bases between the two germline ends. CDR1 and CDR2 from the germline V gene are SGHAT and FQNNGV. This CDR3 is CASSLDRGSTDTQYF. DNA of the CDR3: TGTGCCAGCAGCTTAGACCGCGGGAGCACAGATACGCAGTATTTT.

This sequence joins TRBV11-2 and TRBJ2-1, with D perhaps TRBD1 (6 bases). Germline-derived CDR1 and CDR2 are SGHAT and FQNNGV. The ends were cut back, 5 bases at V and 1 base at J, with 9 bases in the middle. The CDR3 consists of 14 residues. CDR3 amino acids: CASSRGQSYNEQFF. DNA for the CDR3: TGTGCCAGCAGCCGCGGACAGTCCTACAATGAGCAGTTCTTC.

The CDR3 reads CASSEPALGFGEQYF. The CDR3 DNA sequence: TGTGCCAGCAGTGAGCCGGCCCTAGGATTCGGCGAGCAGTACTTC. The genes are TRBV25-1 and TRBJ2-7; unclear D gene. The CDR3 is 15 residues long. Trimming took off 3 bases at V and 6 bases at J, with 18 bases between the two ends. Germline-derived CDR1 and CDR2 are MGHDK and SYGVNS.

CDR3 sequence: CASTTSSGETQYF. The CDR3 nucleotides are TGTGCCAGTACCACAAGTTCGGGCGAGACCCAGTACTTC. The rearrangement uses TRBV19 and TRBJ2-5, with D unresolved. This CDR3 region has 13 residues. Germline CDR1 and CDR2: LNHDA and SQIVND (reference sequence). Trimming left V 7 bases short and J 5 bases short, with 14 bases between.

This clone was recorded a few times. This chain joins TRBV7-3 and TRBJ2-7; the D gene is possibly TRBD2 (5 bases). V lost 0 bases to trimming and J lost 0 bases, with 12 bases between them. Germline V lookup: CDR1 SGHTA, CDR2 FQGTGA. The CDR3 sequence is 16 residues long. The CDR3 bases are TGTGCCAGCAGCTTAACGTTGGTAGGGAGCTCCTACGAGCAGTACTTC. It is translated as CASSLTLVGSSYEQYF.

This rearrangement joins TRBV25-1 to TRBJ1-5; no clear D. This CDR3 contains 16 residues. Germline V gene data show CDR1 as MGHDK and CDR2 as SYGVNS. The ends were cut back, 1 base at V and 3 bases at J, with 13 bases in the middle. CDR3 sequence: CASSESSEGNNQPQHF. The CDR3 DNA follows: TGTGCCAGCAGTGAATCGAGCGAGGGAAACAATCAGCCCCAGCATTTT.

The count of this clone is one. CDR3 nucleotide sequence: TGTGCCAGCAGTTACTCGGGGGGGCGTGTGTCGCGCGGCTACACCTTC. This gives the protein CASSYSGGRVSRGYTF. V usage is TRBV6-5 and J usage is TRBJ1-2, with D possibly TRBD1 on 6 matching bases. Looked up from germline, CDR1 is MNHEY and CDR2 is SVGAGI. The V end lost 0 bases, the J end lost 8 bases, and 19 bases lay between the germline ends. CDR3 length equals 16 residues.

CDR3 nucleotide sequence: TGTGCCAGCTCACCACCGGTAAGGTATTACGAGCAGTACTTC. This sequence encodes CASSPPVRYYEQYF. The gene calls are TRBV18 and TRBJ2-7; D is undetermined. The CDR3 is 14 residues long. Germline V CDR1 and CDR2: KGHSH, LQKENI. The V gene lost 0 bases and the J gene lost 4 bases, with 10 bases spanning the gap.

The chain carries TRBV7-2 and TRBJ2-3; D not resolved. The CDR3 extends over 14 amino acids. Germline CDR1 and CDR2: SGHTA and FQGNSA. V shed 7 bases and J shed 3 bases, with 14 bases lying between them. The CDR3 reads CASISNSGTDTQYF. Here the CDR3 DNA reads TGTGCCAGCATCTCAAACTCCGGGACAGATACGCAGTATTTT.

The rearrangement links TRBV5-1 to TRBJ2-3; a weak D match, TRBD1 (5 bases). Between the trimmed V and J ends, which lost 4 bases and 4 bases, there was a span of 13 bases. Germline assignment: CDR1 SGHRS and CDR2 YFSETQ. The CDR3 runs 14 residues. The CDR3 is CASSIAQGADTQYF. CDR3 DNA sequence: TGCGCCAGCAGCATCGCCCAGGGCGCAGATACGCAGTATTTT.